Listed here are 7 T cell receptor beta chains from one sample, sequenced in a study of Ad26.COV2.S vaccination and SARS-CoV-2 variants. TCRdb's table, derived via immunoSEQ multiplex PCR, lists solely in-frame clones and lacks some. The table includes over 110,000 clones, 70% to 90% detected once. Sample: peripheral blood, taken after recovery from COVID-19. The receptors stem from a human donor who had recovered from COVID-19.

The rearrangement uses TRBV3-1 (or the pseudogene TRBV3-2) and TRBJ1-1; D may be TRBD1 (6 bases). The CDR3 loop spans 16 amino acids. Germline V CDR1 and CDR2: LGHDT, YNNKEL (reference sequence). The germline V and J ends were trimmed by 1 base and 6 bases, with 18 bases remaining between them. The CDR3, as DNA: TGTGCCAGCAGCCAAGGGGGGGCAAACCTCAACTCTGAAGCTTTCTTT. Translation gives CASSQGGANLNSEAFF.

DNA for the CDR3: TGTGCCAGCAGTTACCAGGGGGGGGACAATGAGCAGTTCTTC. This encodes CASSYQGGDNEQFF. V and J are TRBV27 and TRBJ2-1, with D tentatively TRBD1 or TRBD2 (7 bases each). The CDR3 consists of 14 residues. The germline V gene encodes CDR1 MNHEY and CDR2 SMNVEV (reference sequence). V was pared by 4 bases and J by 5 bases, with 12 bases between.

The chain employs TRBV19 and TRBJ2-3, with D possibly TRBD2 on 6 matching bases. CDR3 size: 15 residues. V was trimmed by 3 bases and J by 2 bases, leaving 12 bases between them. The V gene's germline CDR1 is LNHDA and CDR2 SQIVND (reference sequence). Here the CDR3 reads CASSIGGAHTDTQYF. The CDR3, as DNA: TGTGCCAGTAGTATTGGCGGGGCGCACACAGATACGCAGTATTTT.

This chain links TRBV6-2 or TRBV6-3 with TRBJ1-1; D gene unclear. V was pared by 2 bases and J by 7 bases, with 8 bases between. The CDR3 contains 12 residues. Germline loops: CDR1 MNHEY, CDR2 SVGEGT. CDR3 residues: CASSYRFGEAFF. In DNA, the CDR3 is TGTGCCAGCAGTTACAGGTTTGGTGAAGCTTTCTTT.

The chain employs TRBV27 and TRBJ1-5, with D possibly matching TRBD1 (6 bases). This CDR3 comprises 13 residues. Between the trimmed V and J ends, which lost 8 bases and 7 bases, there was a span of 15 bases. Per the germline V gene, CDR1 is MNHEY and CDR2 is SMNVEV (reference sequence). This chain's CDR3 is CASLRQVWQPQHF. The CDR3 region has the DNA TGTGCCAGCCTCAGACAGGTTTGGCAGCCCCAGCATTTT.

The chain combines TRBV11-2 with TRBJ1-1; D gene unclear. The CDR3 runs 14 residues. The V and J ends lost 3 bases and 2 bases respectively, with 10 bases between them. Germline V CDR1 and CDR2: SGHAT, FQNNGV. The CDR3 DNA reads as TGTGCCAGCAGCTTTACAGAGCCCAACACTGAAGCTTTCTTT. It codes for CASSFTEPNTEAFF.

This clone came up a few times. The V and J genes are TRBV4-1 and TRBJ1-5, with D unresolved. Trimming removed 0 bases at V and 3 bases at J, with 9 bases between. The CDR3 contains 15 residues. CDR1 MGHRA and CDR2 YSYEKL come from the germline V gene. CDR3 region: CASSQEGRLNQPQHF. The DNA of the CDR3 is TGCGCCAGCAGCCAAGAGGGAAGACTCAATCAGCCCCAGCATTTT.